This T cell receptor beta chain was observed in a study of T cell repertoires in cytomegalovirus infection. Study as a whole: In public TCR beta signatures, there were indications of both CMV infection and matching HLA type.

This clonotype was seen a handful of times. MiXCR, applied by TCRdb to the reads, yields one record per CDR3 protein. The repertoire holds more than 150,000 distinct CDR3 sequences, with 23% as singletons. The CDR3 extends over 14 amino acids. Trimming cost V 2 bases and J 4 bases, with 12 bases left between them. CDR1 and CDR2 from the germline V gene are LNHNV and YYDKDF (reference sequence). The TCR was taken from a human donor in good health (CMV status not recorded). Some clones in this sample may be carry-over from other donors' samples. Sequencing used PBMCs. The chain has TRBV15 and TRBJ2-7; D unresolved. As DNA, the CDR3 is TGTGCCACCAGCAGACTGGGTTCTGGTTACGAGCAGTACTTC. Protein product: CATSRLGSGYEQYF.